This T cell receptor (beta chain) was captured by sequencing in a study of technical replicates of blood from several donors. The assay was immunoSEQ multiplex PCR, and TCRdb's table has in-frame clones only and misses some. The sample contains more than 90,000 clones, around 96% of which appear only once. This CDR3 region has 16 residues. V gave up 1 base and J gave up 4 bases; unmatched junction bases: 10. CDR1 SNHLY and CDR2 FYNNEI come from the germline V gene. This sequence was found in a human donor in good health. The V and J genes are TRBV2 and TRBJ2-7; 7 bases are shared with TRBD1. The sequenced sample was T cells isolated from PBMCs. CDR3 in amino acids: CASSEDRDRIRYEQYF. In DNA, the CDR3 is TGTGCCAGCAGTGAAGACCGGGACAGAATCCGATACGAGCAGTACTTC. Combining the CDR3 with reference TRBV2 and TRBJ2-7 gives the whole variable domain EPEVTQTPSHQVTQMGQEVILRCVPISNHLYFYWYRQILGQKVEFLVSFYNNEISEKSEIFDDQFSVERPDGSNFTLKIRSTKLEDSAMYFCASSEDRDRIRYEQYFGPGTRLTVT.